What follows are 14 T cell receptor beta chains derived from one specimen sequenced in a study of blood T cell repertoires in COVID-19. TCRdb's table, derived via immunoSEQ multiplex PCR, lists solely in-frame clones and lacks some. This table holds tens of thousands of clones, 75% to 90% found once. The sequenced sample consisted of peripheral blood. Every receptor here comes from a human donor in a cohort sampled during active COVID-19.

The table lists this clone with a few counts. The V and J genes are TRBV14 and TRBJ2-3; the match to TRBD2 covers 12 bases. The CDR3 extends over 17 amino acids. Germline CDR1 and CDR2: SGHDN and FVKESK. V lost 3 bases to trimming and J lost 2 bases; unmatched junction nucleotides: 6. Here the CDR3 reads CASSHTLAGGYTDTQYF. In DNA form, the CDR3 reads TGTGCCAGCAGCCACACACTAGCGGGGGGCTACACAGATACGCAGTATTTT.

The rearrangement uses TRBV5-1 and TRBJ2-1; the match to TRBD1 covers 9 bases. Germline trimming cut 3 bases from V and 7 bases from J; bases unmatched to any gene: 2. In germline, CDR1 is SGHRS, CDR2 YFSETQ. CDR3 length equals 13 residues. The CDR3, as DNA: TGCGCCAGCAGCTCTGACAGGGGGAATGAGCAGTTCTTC. Its protein product is CASSSDRGNEQFF.

This chain connects TRBV7-9 to TRBJ1-3; weak D call: TRBD1 (5 bases). The length of the CDR3 is 13 residues. The germline V and J ends were trimmed by 6 bases and 1 base, with 7 bases remaining between them. Germline CDR1 is SEHNR and CDR2 is FQNEAQ (reference sequence). The CDR3 protein is CASRTASGNTIYF. CDR3 DNA: TGTGCCAGCAGGACAGCTTCTGGAAACACCATATATTTT.

The V call is TRBV6-1, the J call TRBJ1-2; D ambiguous. The germline V gene encodes CDR1 MNHNS and CDR2 SASEGT. Trimming took 0 bases from V and 0 from J, leaving 5 bases between them. The CDR3 is made up of 14 amino acids. DNA of the CDR3: TGTGCCAGCAGTGAAGCTGGAGCTAACTATGGCTACACCTTC. It encodes CASSEAGANYGYTF.

The CDR3 here is CASSEEINSGRGVGTQYF. The CDR3 DNA follows: TGTGCCAGCAGCGAGGAGATAAATAGCGGGAGGGGTGTAGGTACGCAGTATTTT. The genes are TRBV4-2 and TRBJ2-3; 11 nucleotides line up with TRBD2. CDR3 length equals 18 residues. Per the germline V gene, CDR1 is LGHNA and CDR2 is YNFKEQ. Germline trimming cut 5 bases from V and 8 bases from J; bases unmatched to any gene: 18.

The CDR3 loop is CASSDPKVGSQFSGNTIYF. The CDR3 DNA reads TGTGCCAGCAGCGACCCCAAAGTAGGTAGCCAATTCTCTGGAAACACCATATATTTT. This chain joins TRBV9 and TRBJ1-3; D unresolved. The CDR3 runs to 19 residues. With 3 bases removed from V and 0 bases from J, the gap between germline ends came to 22 bases. The V gene's germline CDR1 is SGDLS and CDR2 YYNGEE.

V and J are TRBV6-2 or TRBV6-3 and TRBJ2-7, with 7 bases lining up with TRBD1. Germline CDR1 reads MNHEY; CDR2 reads SVGEGT. With 6 bases clipped from V and 3 bases from J, the junction kept 5 bases outside the gene matches. The CDR3 spans 13 residues. CDR3 sequence (DNA): TGTGCCAGCAGCCTTCGACAGGGCTACGAGCAGTACTTC. It specifies CASSLRQGYEQYF.

The chain carries TRBV9 and TRBJ2-3; D uncertain. The germline gives CDR1 SGDLS, CDR2 YYNGEE. The CDR3 has 16 residues. The V end lost 0 bases, the J end lost 1 base, and 12 bases lay between the germline ends. CDR3 sequence: CASSVVGSQGTDTQYF. The CDR3 DNA sequence: TGTGCCAGCAGCGTAGTGGGCAGTCAGGGCACAGATACGCAGTATTTT.

CDR3: CASNRNNNEKLFF. CDR3 nucleotide sequence: TGTGCCAGCAACAGGAACAATAATGAAAAACTGTTTTTT. The V gene is TRBV2, the J gene TRBJ1-4; TRBD1 is a possible D gene (5 bases). From germline, CDR1 is SNHLY and CDR2 FYNNEI. The CDR3 consists of 13 residues. V was pared by 7 bases and J by 4 bases, with 10 bases between.

The rearrangement uses TRBV9 and TRBJ2-1, with 10 bases that match TRBD1. Germline V CDR1 and CDR2: SGDLS, YYNGEE. Trimming cost V 3 bases and J 4 bases; bases outside gene matches: 4. The CDR3 has 15 residues. CDR3 DNA sequence: TGTGCCAGCAGCGAGGGACAGGGGACTTACAATGAGCAGTTCTTC. Its protein product is CASSEGQGTYNEQFF.

CDR3 nucleotide sequence: TGTGCCAGCAGCCAAGATTTGCAGGGATTGCGATCGGGTGGCTACACCTTC. Encoded protein: CASSQDLQGLRSGGYTF. The V gene is TRBV14, the J gene TRBJ1-2; maybe TRBD1 (5 bases). Germline lookup yields CDR1 SGHDN and CDR2 FVKESK. V lost 0 bases, J lost 7 bases, and 21 bases lay in between. This CDR3 is built from 17 residues.

The chain has TRBV7-3 and TRBJ1-3; 9 bases match TRBD1. Germline CDR1 is SGHTA and CDR2 is FQGTGA. This CDR3 has 15 amino acids. With 5 bases clipped from V and 0 bases from J, the junction kept 2 bases outside the gene matches. This CDR3 is CASSPTGGSGNTIYF. As DNA, the CDR3 is TGTGCCAGCAGCCCGACAGGGGGCTCTGGAAACACCATATATTTT.

The rearrangement links TRBV19 to TRBJ1-3; no reliable D call. The germline V gene encodes CDR1 LNHDA and CDR2 SQIVND (reference sequence). This CDR3 is 15 amino acids long. V was trimmed by 9 bases and J by 2 bases, leaving 17 bases between them. DNA of the CDR3: TGTGCCAGCGAATCTAGCCTAGCCCCTGGAAACACCATATATTTT. Amino acids: CASESSLAPGNTIYF.

Only a few counts were recorded for this clone. V is TRBV28 and J is TRBJ1-5, with D unclear. The CDR3 loop spans 12 amino acids. Trimming removed 6 bases at V and 3 bases at J, with 6 bases between. Germline assignment: CDR1 MDHEN and CDR2 SYDVKM. The CDR3 bases are TGTGCCAGCAGCCCCTTCAATCAGCCCCAGCATTTT. Translated, it gives CASSPFNQPQHF.